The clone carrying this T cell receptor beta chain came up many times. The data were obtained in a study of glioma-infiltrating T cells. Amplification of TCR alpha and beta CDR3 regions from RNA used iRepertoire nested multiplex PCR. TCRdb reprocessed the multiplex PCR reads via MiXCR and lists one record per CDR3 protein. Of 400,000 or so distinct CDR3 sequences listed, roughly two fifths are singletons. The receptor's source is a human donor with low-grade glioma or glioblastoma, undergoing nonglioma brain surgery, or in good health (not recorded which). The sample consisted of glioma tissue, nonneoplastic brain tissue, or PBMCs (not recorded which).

The CDR3 sequence: CASRRPGLAGGPGTDTQYF. DNA of the CDR3: TGTGCCAGCAGGAGGCCGGGACTAGCGGGAGGGCCGGGCACAGATACGCAGTATTTT. V is TRBV27 and J is TRBJ2-3; 16 bases align to TRBD2. The CDR3 loop spans 19 amino acids. The J segment lost 1 base and the V segment lost 6 bases, leaving 10 bases of the junction unmatched. From germline, CDR1 is MNHEY and CDR2 SMNVEV (reference sequence).